This is a list of T cell receptor beta chains from one sample in a study of cytomegalovirus exposure and HLA in healthy donors. The method was immunoSEQ multiplex PCR; TCRdb's version includes in-frame clones alone and lacks a portion of them. Of roughly 240,000 clones listed, 78% were seen once; the top ten hold approximately 0.47%. The sample taken for sequencing was PBMCs. These receptors originate from a boy under 18 in good health and CMV-seronegative. The CDR3 runs from the conserved cysteine through the conserved F or W. D genes are given only for firm matches. Some rows mark clone size as missing; the rest say once, few, many or name a class of expanded clone.

size: .
D: TRBD2
V: TRBV9
J: TRBJ2-3
CDR3: CASSVGGGADTQYF
DNA: TGTGCCAGCAGCGTAGGCGGGGGGGCAGATACGCAGTATTTT

size: .
D: TRBD2
V: TRBV9
J: TRBJ2-7
CDR3: CASSVGGSGGSYEQYF
DNA: TGTGCCAGCAGCGTAGGGGGAAGCGGGGGCTCCTACGAGCAGTACTTC

size: .
D: .
V: TRBV7-9
J: TRBJ1-1
CDR3: CASSPKVQETNTEAFF
DNA: TGTGCCAGCAGCCCCAAAGTACAGGAAACGAACACTGAAGCTTTCTTT

size: .
D: .
V: TRBV11-3
J: TRBJ1-1
CDR3: CASSSQGLNTEAFF
DNA: TGTGCCAGCAGCTCGCAGGGCCTGAACACTGAAGCTTTCTTT

size: few
D: TRBD1
V: TRBV6-5
J: TRBJ1-3
CDR3: CASSSTGPGNTIYF
DNA: TGTGCCAGTTCCTCGACAGGGCCCGGAAACACCATATATTTT

size: .
D: .
V: TRBV27
J: TRBJ1-2
CDR3: CASSLSTGSGYTF
DNA: TGTGCCAGCAGTTTATCAACGGGGAGCGGCTACACCTTC

size: .
D: .
V: TRBV12-5
J: TRBJ1-1
CDR3: CASGRDLTNTEAFF
DNA: TGTGCTAGTGGACGGGACTTAACGAACACTGAAGCTTTCTTT

size: .
D: .
V: TRBV6-1
J: TRBJ2-1
CDR3: CASSDTSPYNEQFF
DNA: TGTGCCAGCAGTGATACTTCCCCCTACAATGAGCAGTTCTTC

size: .
D: .
V: TRBV15
J: TRBJ2-7
CDR3: CATSGVMDFAYEQYF
DNA: TGTGCCACCAGCGGGGTAATGGACTTTGCCTACGAGCAGTACTTC

size: .
D: TRBD1
V: TRBV27
J: TRBJ2-7
CDR3: CASSFKGQLNEQYF
DNA: TGTGCCAGCAGTTTTAAGGGACAGCTAAACGAGCAGTACTTC